These 3 T cell receptor beta chains share one sample of origin, sequenced in a study of CD8 T cells in Susac syndrome. Random hexamers were used to reverse transcribe 0.5 to 1 ug of RNA. TCRdb called the immunoSEQ multiplex PCR reads again in MiXCR, with one record for every CDR3 protein. The sample holds about 83,000 distinct CDR3 sequences, approximately 95% seen once. The sequenced sample consisted of CD8+ T cells from PBMCs. Receptors were obtained from a human donor with Susac syndrome.

DNA for the CDR3: TGCAGCGTTGAATTCGGTGACTTTGAGCAGTTCTTC. The encoded protein is CSVEFGDFEQFF. The rearrangement joins TRBV29-1 to TRBJ2-1; D not resolved. The CDR3 runs to 12 residues. In germline, CDR1 is SQVTM, CDR2 ANQGSEA. V lost 2 bases to trimming and J lost 9 bases, with 11 bases between them.

This clonotype was found once. The chain links TRBV5-1 to TRBJ2-1; TRBD2 matches at 9 bases. The CDR3 contains 17 residues. With V trimmed by 5 bases and J by 4 bases, 13 bases remained unmatched. Per the germline V gene, CDR1 is SGHRS and CDR2 is YFSETQ. This CDR3 reads CASSLPLAGEEYNEQFF. The CDR3 DNA reads as TGCGCCAGCAGTCTGCCCTTAGCGGGAGAGGAATACAATGAGCAGTTCTTC.

The V gene is TRBV6-1, the J gene TRBJ1-5, with D possibly TRBD1 on 5 matching bases. V was clipped by 6 bases and J by 1 base, with 19 bases between them. The CDR3 is made up of 17 amino acids. The germline V gene encodes CDR1 MNHNS and CDR2 SASEGT. The CDR3 here is CASSSIDSQPSNQPQHF. The CDR3 DNA follows: TGTGCCAGCAGCTCTATTGACAGTCAACCAAGCAATCAGCCCCAGCATTTT.